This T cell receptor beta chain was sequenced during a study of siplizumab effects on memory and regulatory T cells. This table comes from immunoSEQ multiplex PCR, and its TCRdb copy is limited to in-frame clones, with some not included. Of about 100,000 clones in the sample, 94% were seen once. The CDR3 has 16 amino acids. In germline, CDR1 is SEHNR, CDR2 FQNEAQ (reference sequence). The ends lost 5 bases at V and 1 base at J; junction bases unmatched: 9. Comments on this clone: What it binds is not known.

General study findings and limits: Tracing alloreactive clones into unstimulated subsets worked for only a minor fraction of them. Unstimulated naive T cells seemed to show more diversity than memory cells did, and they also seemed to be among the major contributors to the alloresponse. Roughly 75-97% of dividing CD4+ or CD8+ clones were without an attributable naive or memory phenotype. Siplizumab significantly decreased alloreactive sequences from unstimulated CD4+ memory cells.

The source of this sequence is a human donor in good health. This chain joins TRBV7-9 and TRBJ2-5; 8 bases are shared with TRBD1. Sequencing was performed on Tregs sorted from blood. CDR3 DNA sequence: TGTGCCAGCAGCCTAACGGGACAGGCGCGCCAAGAGACCCAGTACTTC. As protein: CASSLTGQARQETQYF.